The 10 T cell receptor beta chains below come from one sample, sequenced in a study of cytotoxic CD8 clonotypes in ibrutinib-treated CLL. Assay used: immunoSEQ multiplex PCR; TCRdb lists only in-frame clones, some missing. In the table there are hundreds of thousands of clones, just under 80% of which are singletons. This material consisted of PBMCs, taken before ibrutinib treatment. These receptors originate from a human donor with chronic lymphocytic leukemia.

V and J are TRBV13 and TRBJ2-7; TRBD2 agrees at 10 bases. Trimming at V came to 2 bases and at J to 5 bases, leaving 9 bases not matched to a gene. CDR3 length: 16 amino acids. From germline, CDR1 is PRHDT and CDR2 FYEKMQ (reference sequence). Here the CDR3 reads CASSLLLAGTSHEQYF. The CDR3 region has the DNA TGTGCCAGCAGCTTACTACTAGCGGGAACCAGCCACGAGCAGTACTTC.

The chain is built from TRBV5-1 and TRBJ2-1, with 13 bases aligning to TRBD2. The CDR3 consists of 17 residues. Germline CDR1 reads SGHRS; CDR2 reads YFSETQ. Unmatched junction bases numbered 11, after V lost 4 bases and J lost 7 bases. The CDR3 is CASSKSGLAGMRNEQFF. The CDR3 nucleotides read TGCGCCAGCAGCAAATCGGGACTAGCGGGAATGAGGAATGAGCAGTTCTTC.

The chain combines TRBV10-3 with TRBJ2-7; 9 positions match TRBD1. J lost 5 bases, V lost 0 bases, and 5 bases had no gene match. The CDR3 spans 15 residues. Germline V CDR1 and CDR2: ENHRY, SYGVKD. Written as DNA, the CDR3 is TGTGCCATCAGTGAGTCCGGACAGGGGTTCGACGAGCAGTACTTC. This gives the protein CAISESGQGFDEQYF.

This clone has only one observation. V usage is TRBV27 and J usage is TRBJ2-7, with 10 bases matching TRBD1. The CDR3 spans 15 residues. Germline lookup yields CDR1 MNHEY and CDR2 SMNVEV (reference sequence). V lost 2 bases, J lost 3 bases, and 4 bases stayed unmatched. CDR3 bases: TGTGCCAGCAGTTTAGGGACAGGGGTAATCTACGAGCAGTACTTC. As protein: CASSLGTGVIYEQYF.

This chain connects TRBV6-5 to TRBJ2-7; 7 bases align to TRBD1. Germline-derived CDR1 and CDR2 are MNHEY and SVGAGI. With 6 bases clipped from V and 0 bases from J, the junction kept 5 bases outside the gene matches. This CDR3 comprises 14 residues. The CDR3 coding sequence is TGTGCCAGCAGGCAGACAGGGAGCTCCTACGAGCAGTACTTC. Translated, it gives CASRQTGSSYEQYF.

The J gene is TRBJ2-7, the V gene TRBV18; 13 bases line up with TRBD2. J gave up 1 base and V 4 bases, and 4 bases lay outside the gene matches. This CDR3 region has 16 residues. Germline V gene data show CDR1 as KGHSH and CDR2 as LQKENI. CDR3 sequence reads: CASSRSGLAGSYEQYF. The CDR3 bases are TGTGCCAGCTCACGGTCGGGACTAGCGGGGTCCTACGAGCAGTACTTC.

This clone was found a few times. This rearrangement joins TRBV5-4 to TRBJ2-1; the D is unclear. Germline lookup yields CDR1 SGHNT and CDR2 YYREEE (reference sequence). CDR3 length: 15 amino acids. V was clipped by 1 base and J by 9 bases, with 17 bases between them. The CDR3 nucleotides are TGTGCCAGCAGCTTGACCCACGTAGGAGCGAGTGAGCAGTTCTTC. Its translation: CASSLTHVGASEQFF. Based on the CDR3 plus reference TRBV5-4 and TRBJ2-1, the full variable domain is ETGVTQSPTHLIKTRGQQVTLRCSSQSGHNTVSWYQQALGQGPQFIFQYYREEENGRGNFPPRFSGLQFPNYSSELNVNALELDDSALYLCASSLTHVGASEQFFGPGTRLTVL.

The sample holds a few counts of this clone. The chain uses TRBV18 and TRBJ2-7; 8 positions agree with TRBD1. Germline assignment: CDR1 KGHSH and CDR2 LQKENI. The CDR3 is made up of 13 amino acids. Trimming cost V 8 bases and J 2 bases; bases outside gene matches: 5. CDR3 sequence (DNA): TGTGCCAGCGGTCAGGGGGCTACCTACGAGCAGTACTTC. This encodes CASGQGATYEQYF.

This chain connects TRBV13 to TRBJ2-1; possible D gene TRBD2, 5 bases. The CDR3 length is 13 residues. CDR1 and CDR2 from the germline V gene are PRHDT and FYEKMQ (reference sequence). The V and J ends lost 3 bases and 3 bases respectively, with 6 bases between them. CDR3 sequence reads: CASSFRDYNEQFF. CDR3 DNA sequence: TGTGCCAGCAGCTTCCGGGACTACAATGAGCAGTTCTTC.

The chain uses TRBV18 and TRBJ1-5, with TRBD1 matching 10 bases. Trimming took 0 bases from V and 1 from J; bases not matched to a gene: 15. The CDR3 is made up of 21 amino acids. CDR1 and CDR2 from the germline V gene are KGHSH and LQKENI. CDR3 in amino acids: CASSPPGTGERARRSNQPQHF. The CDR3, as DNA: TGTGCCAGCTCACCACCCGGGACAGGGGAAAGGGCTCGCCGGAGCAATCAGCCCCAGCATTTT.